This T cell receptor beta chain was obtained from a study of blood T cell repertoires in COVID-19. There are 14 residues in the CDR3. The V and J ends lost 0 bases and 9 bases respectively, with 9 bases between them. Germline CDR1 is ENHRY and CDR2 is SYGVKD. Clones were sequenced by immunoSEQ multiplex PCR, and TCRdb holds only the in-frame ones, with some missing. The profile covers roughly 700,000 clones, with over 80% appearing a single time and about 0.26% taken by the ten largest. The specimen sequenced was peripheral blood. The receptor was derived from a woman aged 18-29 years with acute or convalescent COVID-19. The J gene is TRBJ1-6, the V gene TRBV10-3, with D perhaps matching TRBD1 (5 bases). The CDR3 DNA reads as TGTGCCATCAGTGAGTCGGAGGGGTTTTCACCCCTCCACTTT. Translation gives CAISESEGFSPLHF.